The rows below give T cell receptor beta chains drawn from one sample of a study of T cells in Graves' hyperthyroidism and ophthalmopathy. TCRdb itself ran the multiplex PCR reads through MiXCR, one entry per CDR3 protein. Among about 110,000 distinct CDR3 sequences listed, roughly 15% were seen once. The sequenced sample consisted of blood. The receptors stem from a woman aged 50 to 60 with Graves' hyperthyroidism. Each CDR3 is given with its conserved first and last residue. A D gene is named only where the DNA matches it firmly. Clone size is shown for a subset of rows, as once, few, many or a class of expanded clone.

V gene: TRBV7-2
clone size: NA
J gene: TRBJ2-3
D gene: NA
CDR3 protein: CASSLVYQRTDTQYF
CDR3 DNA: TGTGCCAGCAGCTTAGTGTACCAACGCACAGATACGCAGTATTTT

V gene: TRBV28
clone size: many
J gene: TRBJ2-3
D gene: NA
CDR3 protein: CASSPGGRTDTQYF
CDR3 DNA: TGTGCCAGCAGCCCAGGTGGACGCACAGATACGCAGTATTTT

V gene: TRBV24-1
clone size: many
J gene: TRBJ1-2
D gene: NA
CDR3 protein: CATSDPTTDGPYGYTF
CDR3 DNA: TGTGCCACCAGTGACCCAACCACGGACGGACCTTACGGCTACACCTTC

V gene: TRBV2
clone size: many
J gene: TRBJ2-7
D gene: NA
CDR3 protein: CASSEHSSQEQYF
CDR3 DNA: TGTGCCAGCAGTGAACATAGCTCTCAAGAGCAGTACTTC

V gene: TRBV5-1
clone size: many
J gene: TRBJ1-1
D gene: NA
CDR3 protein: CASSLGTFYTEAFF
CDR3 DNA: TGCGCCAGCAGCTTGGGAACATTTTACACTGAAGCTTTCTTT

V gene: TRBV5-1
clone size: NA
J gene: TRBJ2-7
D gene: TRBD1
CDR3 protein: CASNTGTGYEQYF
CDR3 DNA: TGCGCCAGCAACACCGGGACAGGCTACGAGCAGTACTTC

V gene: TRBV14
clone size: many
J gene: TRBJ2-1
D gene: TRBD2
CDR3 protein: CASSQVPSGLGEQFF
CDR3 DNA: TGTGCCAGCAGCCAAGTACCTAGCGGCCTGGGCGAGCAGTTCTTC

V gene: TRBV4-1
clone size: NA
J gene: TRBJ2-1
D gene: TRBD2
CDR3 protein: CASSQEAGRASYNEQFF
CDR3 DNA: TGCGCCAGCAGCCAAGAAGCGGGGCGGGCCTCCTACAATGAGCAGTTCTTC

V gene: TRBV3-1
clone size: many
J gene: TRBJ2-4
D gene: NA
CDR3 protein: CASSQAPKYIQYF
CDR3 DNA: TGTGCCAGCAGCCAGGCCCCGAAGTACATTCAGTACTTC

V gene: TRBV28
clone size: NA
J gene: TRBJ2-5
D gene: TRBD2
CDR3 protein: CASSVGTSDRETQYF
CDR3 DNA: TGTGCCAGCAGTGTTGGGACTAGTGATCGGGAGACCCAGTACTTC

V gene: TRBV20-1
clone size: many
J gene: TRBJ1-2
D gene: NA
CDR3 protein: CSARAGLYGYTF
CDR3 DNA: TGCAGTGCTAGAGCCGGTCTCTATGGCTACACCTTC

V gene: TRBV19
clone size: many
J gene: TRBJ2-2
D gene: NA
CDR3 protein: CASSQTVSYGTGELFF
CDR3 DNA: TGTGCCAGTAGTCAGACGGTTTCATATGGTACCGGGGAGCTGTTTTTT

V gene: TRBV18
clone size: many
J gene: TRBJ2-1
D gene: NA
CDR3 protein: CASSPLIGEQFF
CDR3 DNA: TGTGCCAGCTCACCGCTAATTGGTGAGCAGTTCTTC

V gene: TRBV10-2
clone size: many
J gene: TRBJ2-7
D gene: NA
CDR3 protein: CASSEGGGAPYEQYF
CDR3 DNA: TGCGCCAGCAGTGAAGGTGGGGGGGCACCCTACGAGCAGTACTTC

V gene: TRBV27
clone size: NA
J gene: TRBJ2-3
D gene: NA
CDR3 protein: CASTRRAVTTDTQYF
CDR3 DNA: TGTGCCAGCACCCGACGAGCGGTTACCACAGATACGCAGTATTTT

V gene: TRBV5-4
clone size: few
J gene: TRBJ2-6
D gene: TRBD2
CDR3 protein: CASSGGLAGGRSGANVLTF
CDR3 DNA: TGTGCCAGCAGCGGGGGACTAGCGGGAGGTCGCTCTGGGGCCAACGTCCTGACTTTC